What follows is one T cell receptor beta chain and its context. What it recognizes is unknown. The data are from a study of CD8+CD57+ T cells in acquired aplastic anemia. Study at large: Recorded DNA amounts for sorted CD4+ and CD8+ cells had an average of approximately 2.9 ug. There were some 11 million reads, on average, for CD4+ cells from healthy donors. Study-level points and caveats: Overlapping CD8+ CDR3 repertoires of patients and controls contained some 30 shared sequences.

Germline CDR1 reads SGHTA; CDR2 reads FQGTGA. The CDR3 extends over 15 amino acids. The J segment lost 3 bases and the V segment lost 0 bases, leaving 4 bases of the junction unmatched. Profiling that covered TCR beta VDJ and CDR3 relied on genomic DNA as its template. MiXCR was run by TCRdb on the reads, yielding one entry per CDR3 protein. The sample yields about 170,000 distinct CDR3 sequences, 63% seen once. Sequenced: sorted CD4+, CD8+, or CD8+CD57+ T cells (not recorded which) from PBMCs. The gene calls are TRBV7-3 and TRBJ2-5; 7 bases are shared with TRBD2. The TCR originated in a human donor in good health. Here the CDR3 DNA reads TGTGCCAGCAGCTTAACGGCGGGAGTGGAAGAGACCCAGTACTTC. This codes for CASSLTAGVEETQYF.